This is a list of T cell receptor beta chains from one sample in a study of control samples from healthy donors and cancer patients. The method was immunoSEQ multiplex PCR; TCRdb's version includes in-frame clones alone and lacks a portion of them. The sample shows roughly 170,000 clones, 93% of them seen only once. The specimen sequenced was blood. These receptors all stem from a woman in her sixties in good health. Both conserved end residues are part of each CDR3. The order of the fields is D gene, clone size, V gene, J gene, CDR3 protein, CDR3 DNA. A D gene is named only where the DNA matches it firmly. Some rows mark clone size as missing; the rest say once, few, many or name a class of expanded clone.

>TRBD2|.|TRBV3-1/TRBV3-2|TRBJ2-5
CASSQAWGGETQYF
TGTGCCAGCAGCCAAGCTTGGGGGGGGGAGACCCAGTACTTC
>.|.|TRBV5-1|TRBJ1-5
CASSPGYLGQPQHF
TGCGCCAGCAGCCCAGGGTATCTGGGTCAGCCCCAGCATTTT
>.|.|TRBV27|TRBJ1-6
CASSSGSGDSPLHF
TGTGCCAGCAGTTCAGGATCTGGGGATTCACCCCTCCACTTT
>TRBD2|.|TRBV18|TRBJ2-1
CASSPSSGGADEQFF
TGTGCCAGCTCACCGTCTAGCGGGGGGGCCGATGAGCAGTTCTTC
>.|.|TRBV28|TRBJ1-2
CASRLPGYGYTF
TGTGCCAGCAGACTCCCAGGGTATGGCTACACCTTC
>.|once|TRBV15|TRBJ1-2
CATSSTGRTYGYTF
TGTGCCACCAGCTCCACGGGACGTACGTATGGCTACACCTTC
>.|.|TRBV7-2|TRBJ2-2
CASSPGTTTGELFF
TGTGCCAGCAGCCCCGGGACAACCACCGGGGAGCTGTTTTTT
>.|.|TRBV7-7|TRBJ2-2
CASSLGGNRRLFF
TGTGCCAGCAGCTTAGGGGGCAACCGGCGACTGTTTTTT
>.|.|TRBV20-1|TRBJ2-5
CSARTGRTQYF
TGCAGTGCGAGGACGGGGAGGACCCAGTACTTC
>.|.|TRBV2|TRBJ1-1
CASSAGTVYTEAFF
TGTGCCAGCAGTGCCGGGACTGTTTACACTGAAGCTTTCTTT
>.|few|TRBV7-9|TRBJ2-6
CASSLDIGGPGANVLTF
TGTGCCAGCAGCTTAGATATTGGGGGGCCTGGGGCCAACGTCCTGACTTTC
>TRBD1|.|TRBV18|TRBJ1-2
CASSLDRDRGLYGYTF
TGTGCCAGCTCACTAGACCGGGACAGGGGGCTCTATGGCTACACCTTC
>.|.|TRBV7-8|TRBJ2-2
CASSLGQFNTGELFF
TGTGCCAGCAGCTTAGGGCAATTTAACACCGGGGAGCTGTTTTTT
>TRBD1|once|TRBV3-1/TRBV3-2|TRBJ2-7
CASSLRTGRFYEQYF
TGTGCCAGCAGCCTTAGGACAGGGAGATTCTACGAGCAGTACTTC
>.|.|TRBV19|TRBJ1-1
CASRKQGVEGSTEAFF
TGTGCCAGTAGGAAACAGGGTGTTGAAGGGAGCACTGAAGCTTTCTTT
>TRBD1|.|TRBV18|TRBJ1-2
CASSPRQGADGYTF
TGTGCCAGCTCTCCGAGACAGGGGGCTGATGGCTACACCTTC
>TRBD1|once|TRBV10-3|TRBJ1-2
CAIRDDRAAGYGYTF
TGTGCCATCAGGGACGACAGGGCTGCTGGGTATGGCTACACCTTC